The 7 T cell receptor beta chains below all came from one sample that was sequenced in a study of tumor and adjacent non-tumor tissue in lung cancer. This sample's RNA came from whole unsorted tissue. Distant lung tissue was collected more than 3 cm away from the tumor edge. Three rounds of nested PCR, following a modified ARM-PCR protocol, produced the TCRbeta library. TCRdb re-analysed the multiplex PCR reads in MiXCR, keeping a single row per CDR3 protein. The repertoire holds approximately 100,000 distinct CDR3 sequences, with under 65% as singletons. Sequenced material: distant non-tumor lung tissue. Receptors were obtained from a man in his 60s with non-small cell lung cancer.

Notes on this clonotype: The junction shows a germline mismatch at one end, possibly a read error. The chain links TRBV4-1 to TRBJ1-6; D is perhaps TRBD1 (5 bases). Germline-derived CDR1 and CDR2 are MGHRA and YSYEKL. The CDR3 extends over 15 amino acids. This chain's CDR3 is CAGSPSWGLGRPLHF. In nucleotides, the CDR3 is TGCGCCGGCAGCCCCTCGTGGGGACTTGGTAGACCCCTCCACTTT.

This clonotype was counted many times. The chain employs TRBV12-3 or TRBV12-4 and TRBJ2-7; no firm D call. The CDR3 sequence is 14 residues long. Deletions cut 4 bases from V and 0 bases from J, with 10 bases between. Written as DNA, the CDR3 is TGTGCCAGCAGTTATACGGGTTCCTCCTACGAGCAGTACTTC. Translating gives CASSYTGSSYEQYF.

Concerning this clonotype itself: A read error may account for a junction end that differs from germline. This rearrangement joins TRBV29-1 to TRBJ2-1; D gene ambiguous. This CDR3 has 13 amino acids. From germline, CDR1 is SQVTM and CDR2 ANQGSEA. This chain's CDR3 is CSVEDLASNEQLF. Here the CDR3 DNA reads TGCAGTGTTGAAGATCTGGCCAGCAATGAGCAGCTCTTC.

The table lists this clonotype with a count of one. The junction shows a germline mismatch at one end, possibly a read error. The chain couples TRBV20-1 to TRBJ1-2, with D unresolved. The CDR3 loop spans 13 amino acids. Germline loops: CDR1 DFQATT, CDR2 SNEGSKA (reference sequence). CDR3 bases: TGCGGTGCCTCCACAGTCGCTCACTATGGCTACACCTTC. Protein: CGASTVAHYGYTF.

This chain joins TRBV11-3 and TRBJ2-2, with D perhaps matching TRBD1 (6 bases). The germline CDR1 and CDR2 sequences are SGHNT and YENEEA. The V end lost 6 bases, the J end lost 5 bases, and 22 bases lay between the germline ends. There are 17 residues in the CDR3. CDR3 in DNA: TGTGCCAGCAGTTTCCCTAGGGGGTCCACTTCTACCGGGGAGCTGTTTTTT. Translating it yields CASSFPRGSTSTGELFF.

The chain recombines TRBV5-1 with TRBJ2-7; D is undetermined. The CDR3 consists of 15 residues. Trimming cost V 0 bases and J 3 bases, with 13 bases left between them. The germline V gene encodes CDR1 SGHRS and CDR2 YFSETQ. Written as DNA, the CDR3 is TGCGCCAGCAGCTTGGGGGTGGGGAAAATCTACGAGCAGTACTTC. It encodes CASSLGVGKIYEQYF. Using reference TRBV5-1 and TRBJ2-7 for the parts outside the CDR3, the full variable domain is KAGVTQTPRYLIKTRGQQVTLSCSPISGHRSVSWYQQTPGQGLQFLFEYFSETQRNKGNFPGRFSGRQFSNSRSEMNVSTLELGDSALYLCASSLGVGKIYEQYFGPGTRLTVT.

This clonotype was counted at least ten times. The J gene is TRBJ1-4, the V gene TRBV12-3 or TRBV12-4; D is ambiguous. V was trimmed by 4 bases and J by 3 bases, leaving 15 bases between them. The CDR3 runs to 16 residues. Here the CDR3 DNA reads TGTGCCAGCAGTTCATCAGTGGTGGTGCCTAATGAAAAACTGTTTTTT. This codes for CASSSSVVVPNEKLFF.